The 21 T cell receptor beta chains given below trace back to one sample, sequenced in a study of cytomegalovirus exposure and HLA in healthy donors. Use of 60 Vbeta and 13 Jbeta primers characterized the PCR. Clones were sequenced by immunoSEQ multiplex PCR, and TCRdb holds only the in-frame ones, with some missing. The repertoire has about 130,000 clones, 74% of them found once; the top ten carry 7.3%. The sequencing input was PBMCs. All receptors derive from a male donor in good health and CMV-seronegative.

The chain joins TRBV6-5 to TRBJ2-7; TRBD1 might be the D (6 bases). Germline V gives CDR1 MNHEY, CDR2 SVGAGI. V shed 5 bases and J shed 0 bases, with 8 bases lying between them. The CDR3 consists of 13 residues. The CDR3 region is CASSQTGSYEQYF. The DNA for the CDR3 is TGTGCCAGCAGTCAGACAGGCTCCTACGAGCAGTACTTC.

The chain couples TRBV5-1 to TRBJ2-7; a possible D gene is TRBD1 (6 bases). CDR3 length: 15 residues. Trimming stripped 0 bases from V and 1 base from J, with 11 bases between. CDR1 is SGHRS, CDR2 YFSETQ, per germline. This chain's CDR3 is CASSLAQGMSYEQYF. The CDR3, as DNA: TGCGCCAGCAGCTTGGCTCAGGGGATGTCCTACGAGCAGTACTTC. Using reference TRBV5-1 and TRBJ2-7 for the parts outside the CDR3, the full variable domain is KAGVTQTPRYLIKTRGQQVTLSCSPISGHRSVSWYQQTPGQGLQFLFEYFSETQRNKGNFPGRFSGRQFSNSRSEMNVSTLELGDSALYLCASSLAQGMSYEQYFGPGTRLTVT.

Here the CDR3 DNA reads TGCGCCAGCAGCCAAGAGGTCGCGGGAGGGCCAGGGGAGCAGTACTTC. It yields the protein CASSQEVAGGPGEQYF. The chain uses TRBV4-3 and TRBJ2-7, with 9 bases fitting TRBD2. The CDR3 has 16 amino acids. CDR1 is LGHNA and CDR2 is YSLEER in the germline V gene. J gave up 7 bases and V 0 bases, and 10 bases lay outside the gene matches.

The rearrangement links TRBV5-6 to TRBJ2-7, with TRBD2 identical over 9 bases. Per the germline V gene, CDR1 is SGHDT and CDR2 is YYEEEE. The CDR3 sequence is 15 residues long. With 1 base clipped from V and 4 bases from J, the junction kept 6 bases outside the gene matches. As DNA, the CDR3 is TGTGCCAGCAGCTTGTTCGGTCTAGCGGGATACGAGCAGTACTTC. Protein sequence: CASSLFGLAGYEQYF.

The V and J genes are TRBV7-2 and TRBJ1-2; TRBD1 matches at 7 bases. V lost 6 bases to trimming and J lost 5 bases; unmatched junction nucleotides: 6. Germline V gene lookup returns CDR1 SGHTA and CDR2 FQGNSA. The length of the CDR3 is 13 residues. The CDR3 DNA sequence: TGTGCCAGCAGTTTGGGACAGCAGTATGGCTACACCTTC. Amino acids: CASSLGQQYGYTF.

The chain combines TRBV5-6 with TRBJ2-4; TRBD2 aligns across 10 bases. Germline V gives CDR1 SGHDT, CDR2 YYEEEE. Trimming removed 1 base from V and 5 bases from J; junction bases left unmatched: 9. CDR3 size: 17 residues. CDR3 DNA: TGTGCCAGCAGCTTGAGGACTAGCGGTCCCAACCAAAACATTCAGTACTTC. This encodes CASSLRTSGPNQNIQYF.

V usage is TRBV30 and J usage is TRBJ1-1; D may be TRBD1 (6 bases). Looked up from germline, CDR1 is GTSNPN and CDR2 is SVGIG (reference sequence). This CDR3 spans 14 amino acids. Trimming cost V 3 bases and J 2 bases, with 13 bases left between them. CDR3 bases: TGTGCCTGGAGAGATACAGGGTCCAACACTGAAGCTTTCTTT. It yields the protein CAWRDTGSNTEAFF. The full variable domain, rest sourced from reference TRBV30 and TRBJ1-1, is SQTIHQWPATLVQPVGSPLSLECTVEGTSNPNLYWYRQAAGRGLQLLFYSVGIGQISSEVPQNLSASRPQDRQFILSSKKLLLSDSGFYLCAWRDTGSNTEAFFGQGTRLTVV.

This chain connects TRBV6-6 to TRBJ1-2; maybe TRBD1 (5 bases). Looked up from germline, CDR1 is MNHNY and CDR2 is SVGAGI (reference sequence). There are 14 residues in the CDR3. Trimming cost V 0 bases and J 4 bases, with 9 bases left between them. Here the CDR3 DNA reads TGTGCCAGCAGTTACTCGGGGGGAGTCTATGGCTACACCTTC. The encoded protein is CASSYSGGVYGYTF.

This chain joins TRBV9 and TRBJ2-3, with unresolved D. This CDR3 contains 13 residues. Germline V lookup: CDR1 SGDLS, CDR2 YYNGEE. V was clipped by 0 bases and J by 7 bases, with 9 bases between them. CDR3 loop: CASSVELTNTQYF. The CDR3 DNA follows: TGTGCCAGCAGCGTAGAATTGACAAATACGCAGTATTTT.

This chain links TRBV19 with TRBJ2-1, with D hard to call. V gave up 3 bases and J gave up 8 bases, with 11 bases separating them. The CDR3 is made up of 13 amino acids. Germline V gene sequence: CDR1 LNHDA, CDR2 SQIVND (reference sequence). CDR3: CASSIRAVYEQFF. The CDR3 nucleotides read TGTGCCAGTAGTATTCGAGCTGTTTATGAGCAGTTCTTC.

This rearrangement joins TRBV19 to TRBJ2-2; D remains ambiguous. Germline V CDR1 and CDR2: LNHDA, SQIVND (reference sequence). The CDR3 totals 14 residues. Trimming stripped 6 bases from V and 3 bases from J, with 11 bases between. The chain's CDR3 is CASREQPHTGELFF. DNA for the CDR3: TGTGCCAGTAGAGAACAGCCACACACCGGGGAGCTGTTTTTT.

The sample holds a few counts of this clone. This chain links TRBV6-6 with TRBJ2-2; D ambiguous. The CDR3 extends over 13 amino acids. V dropped 7 bases and J dropped 1 base, with 7 bases sitting between them. Germline CDR1 is MNHNY and CDR2 is SVGAGI (reference sequence). CDR3 loop: CASTAVNTGELFF. The CDR3 region has the DNA TGTGCCAGCACGGCGGTGAACACCGGGGAGCTGTTTTTT.

In DNA, the CDR3 is TGCAGTGCTGTATACAGTGATACGCAGTATTTT. It encodes CSAVYSDTQYF. The V gene is TRBV20-1, the J gene TRBJ2-3, with D uncertain. With 5 bases removed from V and 6 bases from J, the gap between germline ends came to 9 bases. The CDR3 is 11 amino acids. Germline CDR1 is DFQATT and CDR2 is SNEGSKA (reference sequence).

This sequence joins TRBV9 and TRBJ2-1, with a tentative D call TRBD1 (6 bases). Looked up from germline, CDR1 is SGDLS and CDR2 is YYNGEE. The CDR3 extends over 14 amino acids. Deletions cut 4 bases from V and 2 bases from J, with 10 bases between. This CDR3 reads CASSRRDTYNEQFF. CDR3 nucleotide sequence: TGTGCCAGCAGCCGCCGGGACACCTACAATGAGCAGTTCTTC. Variable domain in full (rest from reference TRBV9 and TRBJ2-1): DSGVTQTPKHLITATGQRVTLRCSPRSGDLSVYWYQQSLDQGLQFLIQYYNGEERAKGNILERFSAQQFPDLHSELNLSSLELGDSALYFCASSRRDTYNEQFFGPGTRLTVL.

The chain employs TRBV11-1 and TRBJ2-7; 10 bases agree with TRBD1. The CDR3 consists of 16 residues. Germline V gene lookup returns CDR1 SGHAT and CDR2 FQDESV (reference sequence). The ends lost 5 bases at V and 9 bases at J; junction bases unmatched: 16. CDR3 sequence (DNA): TGTGCCAGCAGCCTCCGGGGGACAGGGGCCGTCGAAGGGCAGTACTTC. Translating it yields CASSLRGTGAVEGQYF. The full variable domain, completed using reference TRBV11-1 and TRBJ2-7, is EAEVAQSPRYKITEKSQAVAFWCDPISGHATLYWYRQILGQGPELLVQFQDESVVDDSQLPKDRFSAERLKGVDSTLKIQPAELGDSAMYLCASSLRGTGAVEGQYFGPGTRLTVT.

V usage is TRBV5-7 and J usage is TRBJ2-7, with 7 bases fitting TRBD2. TRBV5-7 is labeled an ORF, and its function is uncertain. The ends lost 0 bases at V and 3 bases at J; junction bases unmatched: 6. The CDR3 has 15 residues. CDR3 DNA sequence: TGTGCCAGCAGCTTGGGCGGGGGATACCTCTACGAGCAGTACTTC. It translates to CASSLGGGYLYEQYF.

The chain employs TRBV7-8 and TRBJ1-3; 9 positions match TRBD1. CDR1 and CDR2 (germline): SGHVS, FQNEAQ. With V trimmed by 10 bases and J by 2 bases, 9 bases remained unmatched. The CDR3 covers 15 residues. The CDR3 bases are TGTGCCACCTCAGCCCGACAGGGGGCTGGAAACACCATATATTTT. Translated, it gives CATSARQGAGNTIYF.

V is TRBV7-3 and J is TRBJ1-2, with TRBD1 identical over 11 bases. The J segment lost 7 bases and the V segment lost 5 bases, leaving 15 bases of the junction unmatched. Germline values: CDR1 SGHTA, CDR2 FQGTGA. The CDR3 spans 17 residues. CDR3 coding DNA: TGTGCCAGCAGCCCTGGCCCCGGACAGGGGGCAGTTGGTGGCTACACCTTC. Protein sequence: CASSPGPGQGAVGGYTF.

This clone has a handful of counts. The chain's CDR3 is CASSLSAGTYEQYF. In nucleotides, the CDR3 is TGTGCCAGCAGTTTATCGGCGGGAACCTACGAGCAGTACTTC. The V gene is TRBV27, the J gene TRBJ2-7; the D gene is possibly TRBD2 (6 bases). Trimming took off 0 bases at V and 2 bases at J, with 8 bases between the two ends. CDR1 is MNHEY, CDR2 SMNVEV, per germline (reference sequence). The CDR3 covers 14 residues.

In this sample, this clone turned up a few times. V and J are TRBV14 and TRBJ2-7; a weak D match, TRBD2 (6 bases). Germline values: CDR1 SGHDN, CDR2 FVKESK. The CDR3 consists of 15 residues. Trimming took 1 base from V and 5 from J, leaving 15 bases between them. The CDR3: CASSQGEAGGDEQYF. The CDR3 DNA reads as TGTGCCAGCAGCCAAGGAGAAGCAGGCGGGGACGAGCAGTACTTC.

Notes on this clone: A junction boundary mismatches the germline segment, possibly from a read error. The V gene is TRBV18, the J gene TRBJ2-5; maybe TRBD2 (5 bases). Per germline, CDR1 KGHSH and CDR2 LQKENI. The CDR3 spans 13 residues. The CDR3 DNA reads as TGTGCCAGCTCACCACGAGGGCAAGAGGCCCAGTACTTC. Translation: CASSPRGQEAQYF.